This entry concerns a single T cell receptor beta chain. The data belong to a study of Ad26.COV2.S vaccination and SARS-CoV-2 variants. Assay: immunoSEQ multiplex PCR; the TCRdb copy retains only in-frame clones and omits some. This sample has about 400,000 clones, with approximately 89% found just once. Treatment: some 20 received Ad26.COV2.S at low or high dose, single or two shots; several received placebo; per-sample allocation not given. Samples were taken on day 63 after the first vaccine or placebo injection. The CDR3 is 13 residues long. V gave up 3 bases and J gave up 7 bases, with 12 bases separating them. Germline V gene sequence: CDR1 KGHSH, CDR2 LQKENI.

The chain is built from TRBV18 and TRBJ1-1; D not certain. Sequenced material: peripheral blood, taken in a trial of Ad26.COV2.S vaccine versus placebo. The source is a person aged 18-60 years who received the Ad26.COV2.S COVID-19 vaccine or a placebo. In DNA form, the CDR3 reads TGTGCCAGCTCACCCAGAGGACGCGATGAAGCTTTCTTT. This codes for CASSPRGRDEAFF.